Listed here is a single T cell receptor (beta chain). This entry comes from a study of long-term antiretroviral therapy in people with HIV. Germline V gene sequence: CDR1 MNHEY, CDR2 SVGAGI. V shed 2 bases and J shed 3 bases, with 10 bases lying between them. The CDR3 consists of 14 residues. Treatment for all HIV-infected participants took place in the United States. Before DNA extraction, roughly 0.85-10 million cryopreserved PBMC were held in the samples. A v3.0 immunoSEQ assay was performed at survey level. Libraries were prepared by immunoSEQ multiplex PCR; TCRdb keeps only in-frame clonotypes and omits some of them. The table lists around 30,000 clones, about 85% of them singletons.

The input for sequencing was unsorted PBMCs, taken 3 years after starting antiretroviral therapy. The chain carries TRBV6-5 and TRBJ1-1; D is unclear. This receptor was obtained from a middle-aged man with HIV. Here the CDR3 DNA reads TGTGCCAGCAGTTACCGTGTTTGGGACACTGAAGCTTTCTTT. The encoded protein is CASSYRVWDTEAFF.